These 30 T cell receptor beta chains came from one sample sequenced in a study of early T cells in non-severe SARS-CoV-2 infection listed by TCRdb under 2021. Receptors were amplified or captured by 5' RACE. TCRdb names NextSeq 500 as the instrument used. TCRdb trimmed public reads at Q25 via fastp, called clones via MiXCR and kept in-frame beta chains. Here each entry gathers all rows of one CDR3 protein and keeps the most common genes and DNA. Within this sample are 70,000 to 85,000 distinct CDR3 sequences, with roughly 12% of them counted one time only. The biggest ten clones account for around 7% of the sample. Material: whole blood. These receptor sequences come from an adult who was a healthcare worker with PCR-confirmed SARS-CoV-2 infection or an uninfected control (not recorded which).

Regarding this clonotype: At one end the junction does not follow the germline gene, possibly because of a read error. The rearrangement joins TRBV9 to TRBJ2-7; possibly TRBD1 for D (6 bases). CDR3 length equals 17 residues. Per germline, CDR1 SGDLS and CDR2 YYNGEE. The CDR3 protein is CASSEQGSVLGVYERYF. DNA of the CDR3: TGTGCCAGCAGCGAACAGGGTAGCGTCCTGGGGGTCTACGAGCGGTACTTC. Supplemented by reference TRBV9 and TRBJ2-7, the full variable domain reads DSGVTQTPKHLITATGQRVTLRCSPRSGDLSVYWYQQSLDQGLQFLIQYYNGEERAKGNILERFSAQQFPDLHSELNLSSLELGDSALYFCASSEQGSVLGVYERYFGPGTRLTVT.

This clonotype was detected many times. The chain combines TRBV27 with TRBJ1-2; the D gene is possibly TRBD1 (5 bases). Trimming left V 2 bases short and J 4 bases short, with 11 bases between. The CDR3 extends over 14 amino acids. Per the germline V gene, CDR1 is MNHEY and CDR2 is SMNVEV (reference sequence). CDR3 loop: CASSLGGFPYGYTF. The CDR3 coding sequence is TGTGCCAGCAGTTTAGGGGGGTTCCCCTATGGCTACACCTTC.

This clonotype was detected a few times. The chain carries TRBV5-4 and TRBJ2-3; 12 bases match TRBD2. Trimming at V came to 0 bases and at J to 0 bases, leaving 11 bases not matched to a gene. CDR1 is SGHNT, CDR2 YYREEE, per germline (reference sequence). The CDR3 has 20 amino acids. The CDR3, as DNA: TGTGCCAGCAGCTTGGGTGGACTAGCGGGACGAACCCGAAGCACAGATACGCAGTATTTT. Translation gives CASSLGGLAGRTRSTDTQYF.

The V gene is TRBV2, the J gene TRBJ2-5; a weak D match, TRBD1 (5 bases). The V gene's germline CDR1 is SNHLY and CDR2 FYNNEI. The CDR3 is made up of 12 amino acids. In nucleotides, the CDR3 is TGTGCGCATCATGACCAGGGTGAGACCCAGTACTTC. Translation: CAHHDQGETQYF.

Only a few counts were recorded for this clonotype. V gene TRBV6-2 or TRBV6-3 combines with J gene TRBJ2-7; a possible D gene is TRBD1 (5 bases). V shed 1 base and J shed 6 bases, with 7 bases lying between them. The CDR3 totals 12 residues. Germline CDR1 MNHEY, CDR2 SVGEGT. The CDR3 region is CASSYWGGEQYF. In DNA, the CDR3 is TGTGCCAGCAGTTACTGGGGCGGCGAGCAGTACTTC.

This clonotype showed up just a few times. The chain uses TRBV12-3 or TRBV12-4 and TRBJ1-5, with unresolved D. V was trimmed by 1 base and J by 4 bases, leaving 8 bases between them. The CDR3 is 14 residues long. This chain's CDR3 is CASSLVSRNQPQHF. CDR3 bases: TGTGCCAGCAGTTTAGTTTCCAGAAATCAGCCCCAGCATTTT.

This sequence joins TRBV6-2 or TRBV6-3 and TRBJ2-7, with TRBD2 matching 13 bases. Germline V gives CDR1 MNHEY, CDR2 SVGEGT. The CDR3 totals 15 residues. Trimming took 4 bases from V and 11 from J; bases not matched to a gene: 11. The CDR3 region is CASSSDPGTSGKEYF. The CDR3 DNA follows: TGTGCCAGCAGTTCGGACCCCGGGACTAGCGGGAAGGAGTACTTC.

This clonotype was seen many times. This chain connects TRBV5-4 to TRBJ2-1, with 13 bases aligning to TRBD2. Germline CDR1 reads SGHNT; CDR2 reads YYREEE (reference sequence). There are 16 residues in the CDR3. J was trimmed by 12 bases and V by 4 bases; bases with no gene match: 13. The CDR3 sequence is CASSPGGLAGRDGQFF. The CDR3, as DNA: TGTGCCAGCAGCCCAGGGGGACTAGCGGGGAGGGATGGGCAGTTCTTC.

This clonotype was observed many times. The chain carries TRBV5-4 and TRBJ2-1, with 11 bases aligning to TRBD2. This CDR3 spans 16 amino acids. The germline V gene has CDR1 SGHNT and CDR2 YYREEE (reference sequence). V lost 2 bases, J lost 8 bases, and 9 bases stayed unmatched. CDR3 residues: CASSFPGLAGGDEQFF. CDR3 DNA sequence: TGTGCCAGCAGCTTTCCCGGGCTAGCGGGAGGAGATGAGCAGTTCTTC.

This clonotype occurred a few times. This chain uses TRBV19 with TRBJ2-7; TRBD2 is a possible D gene (7 bases). CDR1 LNHDA and CDR2 SQIVND come from the germline V gene (reference sequence). The CDR3 is made up of 16 amino acids. The ends were cut back, 4 bases at V and 1 base at J, with 17 bases in the middle. DNA for the CDR3: TGTGCCAGTAGTAGGGCGGGGGCCATTACATCCTACGAGCAGTACTTC. Its protein is CASSRAGAITSYEQYF.

This rearrangement joins TRBV3-1 to TRBJ2-3, with a weak D call TRBD2 (5 bases). V lost 2 bases and J 0 bases, leaving 27 bases between the germline ends. The CDR3 extends over 21 amino acids. From germline, CDR1 is LGHDT and CDR2 YNNKEL (reference sequence). CDR3 sequence: CASSQLNLYPGAAPSTDTQYF. Here the CDR3 DNA reads TGTGCCAGCAGCCAACTTAACCTCTATCCTGGAGCGGCCCCTAGCACAGATACGCAGTATTTT.

This clonotype was observed many times. This chain uses TRBV4-3 with TRBJ2-7; TRBD1 agrees at 9 bases. V lost 1 base and J lost 5; bases outside the gene matches: 9. Germline V gives CDR1 LGHNA, CDR2 YSLEER. The CDR3 sequence is 16 residues long. CDR3 nucleotide sequence: TGCGCCAGCAGCCAAGGCACCGGGACAGGGTACCACGAGCAGTACTTC. Translated: CASSQGTGTGYHEQYF.

This clonotype has just a few counts. The rearrangement uses TRBV12-3 or TRBV12-4 and TRBJ1-3; D perhaps matches TRBD1 (5 bases). This CDR3 has 14 amino acids. The V and J ends lost 6 bases and 2 bases respectively, with 11 bases between them. CDR3 DNA sequence: TGTGCCAGCAGCCGGGACCCCGCTGGAAACACCATATATTTT. Translating gives CASSRDPAGNTIYF.

Only a few counts were recorded for this clonotype. The chain links TRBV7-6 to TRBJ2-3, with 10 bases lining up with TRBD1. This CDR3 spans 16 amino acids. The V gene's germline CDR1 is SGHVS and CDR2 FNYEAQ. V lost 5 bases and J lost 6; bases outside the gene matches: 11. The CDR3 DNA reads as TGTGCCAGCAGCCTCTCAAGACAGGGGGCATGGGATACGCAGTATTTT. This gives the protein CASSLSRQGAWDTQYF.

There are many counts of this clonotype. CDR3 region: CATSDPGSPYEQYF. The CDR3 coding sequence is TGTGCCACCAGTGATCCGGGCAGTCCCTACGAGCAGTACTTC. The chain has TRBV24-1 and TRBJ2-7; D is unclear. The germline V gene has CDR1 KGHDR and CDR2 SFDVKD. This CDR3 contains 14 residues. Trimming stripped 3 bases from V and 2 bases from J, with 10 bases between.

This clonotype was observed a few times. The DNA of the CDR3 is TGTGCCATCACCCCAGACAGGGTCGCCTACGAGCAGTACTTC. This sequence encodes CAITPDRVAYEQYF. The chain has TRBV10-3 and TRBJ2-7; 7 bases are a match to TRBD1. CDR3 size: 14 residues. The junction had 8 bases not matched to a gene; V was cut back by 7 bases and J by 2 bases. Germline V gene lookup returns CDR1 ENHRY and CDR2 SYGVKD.

This clonotype was picked up a small number of times. This chain joins TRBV12-3 or TRBV12-4 and TRBJ2-3, with a possible D match to TRBD1 (5 bases). Trimming pared 2 bases from V and 10 bases from J, leaving 10 bases between. The CDR3 spans 12 residues. This CDR3 reads CASSLTAGPQYF. The DNA for the CDR3 is TGTGCCAGCAGTTTAACGGCAGGGCCGCAGTATTTT.

This clonotype was counted ten times or more. This sequence joins TRBV4-3 and TRBJ2-7; D not certain. CDR1 is LGHNA and CDR2 is YSLEER in the germline V gene. This CDR3 contains 16 residues. Deletions cut 4 bases from V and 4 bases from J, with 20 bases between. CDR3 in DNA: TGCGCCAGCAGCCTTACGGATGGGGTGGGCCTTTACGAGCAGTACTTC. It yields the protein CASSLTDGVGLYEQYF.

The chain carries TRBV7-9 and TRBJ1-5, with a tentative D call TRBD1 (5 bases). V gave up 5 bases and J gave up 7 bases, with 15 bases separating them. The CDR3 covers 14 residues. The germline gives CDR1 SEHNR, CDR2 FQNEAQ (reference sequence). The CDR3 DNA follows: TGTGCCAGCAGCCATCCCGGGGCCGGGCAGCCCCAGCATTTT. Translation: CASSHPGAGQPQHF.

This clonotype was observed a few times. The chain recombines TRBV6-2 or TRBV6-3 with TRBJ2-1; no firm D call. The V gene's germline CDR1 is MNHEY and CDR2 SVGEGT. The CDR3 sequence is 19 residues long. The germline V and J ends were trimmed by 0 bases and 8 bases, with 26 bases remaining between them. CDR3 DNA sequence: TGTGCCAGCAGTTACTCGACTGACGGGTTTGCGCGTCATGGGGATGAGCAGTTCTTC. Residues: CASSYSTDGFARHGDEQFF.

The rearrangement joins TRBV20-1 to TRBJ2-7; D might be TRBD2 (6 bases). The CDR3 is 14 residues long. The ends were cut back, 7 bases at V and 0 bases at J, with 16 bases in the middle. Germline V gene data show CDR1 as DFQATT and CDR2 as SNEGSKA (reference sequence). CDR3 bases: TGCAGTGTCGGGCTAGGACTAACCTCCTACGAGCAGTACTTC. Translating it yields CSVGLGLTSYEQYF.

This clonotype appeared a few times. The gene calls are TRBV27 and TRBJ1-5; 7 bases line up with TRBD1. The trim removed 5 bases at V and 5 bases at J, leaving 12 bases unmatched. The CDR3 totals 16 residues. Per germline, CDR1 MNHEY and CDR2 SMNVEV (reference sequence). The CDR3: CASSPSAGQIYQPQHF. The CDR3, as DNA: TGTGCCAGCAGTCCTTCTGCGGGACAGATCTATCAGCCCCAGCATTTT.

V gene TRBV29-1 combines with J gene TRBJ2-7; no clear D. Germline CDR1 SQVTM, CDR2 ANQGSEA. V lost 4 bases and J 5 bases, leaving 9 bases between the germline ends. The CDR3 contains 11 residues. The CDR3 loop reads CSVAANHEQYF. CDR3 nucleotide sequence: TGCAGCGTTGCCGCCAACCACGAGCAGTACTTC.

This sequence joins TRBV6-2 or TRBV6-3 and TRBJ2-1; perhaps TRBD1 as D (6 bases). Between the trimmed V and J ends, which lost 2 bases and 3 bases, there was a span of 20 bases. Germline V lookup: CDR1 MNHEY, CDR2 SVGEGT. CDR3 length equals 18 residues. DNA for the CDR3: TGTGCCAGCAGTTACCAGAAGGCGTCCGGGACAAGCTACAATGAGCAGTTCTTC. This gives the protein CASSYQKASGTSYNEQFF.

This clonotype was found a few times. The chain recombines TRBV9 with TRBJ2-2; 9 bases match TRBD1. The CDR3 extends over 15 amino acids. CDR1 SGDLS and CDR2 YYNGEE come from the germline V gene. Germline trimming cut 4 bases from V and 5 bases from J; bases unmatched to any gene: 6. CDR3 region: CASSPRDRVTGELFF. Here the CDR3 DNA reads TGTGCCAGCAGCCCGCGGGACAGGGTAACCGGGGAGCTGTTTTTT.

This clonotype was detected a few times. The rearrangement joins TRBV7-3 to TRBJ1-1; TRBD1 agrees at 7 bases. The V gene's germline CDR1 is SGHTA and CDR2 FQGTGA. This CDR3 is built from 16 residues. The junction had 15 bases not matched to a gene; V was cut back by 5 bases and J by 6 bases. The CDR3 nucleotides read TGTGCCAGCAGCGCGGGACAGACGACCCAGTACGCTGAAGCTTTCTTT. As protein: CASSAGQTTQYAEAFF.

This clonotype was recorded many times. The chain combines TRBV4-1 with TRBJ1-5; D is undetermined. V was shortened by 2 bases and J by 2 bases, with 13 bases between the two germline ends. The length of the CDR3 is 16 residues. CDR1 MGHRA and CDR2 YSYEKL come from the germline V gene. The CDR3 here is CASSQWEEVGNQPQHF. The CDR3 bases are TGCGCCAGCAGCCAATGGGAGGAAGTTGGCAATCAGCCCCAGCATTTT.

This clonotype was observed a few times. The chain uses TRBV20-1 and TRBJ2-7, with D possibly being TRBD1 (5 bases). Germline CDR1 reads DFQATT; CDR2 reads SNEGSKA (reference sequence). V dropped 4 bases and J dropped 3 bases, with 7 bases sitting between them. This CDR3 contains 11 residues. The CDR3 protein is CSATRDYEQYF. The CDR3 DNA sequence: TGCAGTGCTACCAGGGACTACGAGCAGTACTTC.

This clonotype was detected only a few times. DNA of the CDR3: TGTGCCACCAGTGAGGACAGGGCGAGCACCGGGGAGCTGTTTTTT. Translated, it gives CATSEDRASTGELFF. J is TRBJ2-2 and V is TRBV24-1; TRBD1 matches at 8 bases. This CDR3 has 15 residues. Germline V gene lookup returns CDR1 KGHDR and CDR2 SFDVKD. V dropped 4 bases and J dropped 4; count of bases not matched to a gene: 4.

This clonotype was detected only a few times. The V and J genes are TRBV5-4 and TRBJ2-3, with TRBD2 matching over 12 bases. Germline lookup yields CDR1 SGHNT and CDR2 YYREEE (reference sequence). This CDR3 contains 16 residues. V gave up 3 bases and J gave up 0 bases; unmatched junction bases: 2. CDR3 sequence: CASSSGLAGSTDTQYF. CDR3 DNA sequence: TGTGCCAGCAGCTCTGGACTAGCGGGAAGCACAGATACGCAGTATTTT.